The 3 T cell receptor beta chains below all came from one sample that was sequenced in a study of blood T cells in healthy people across ages. Combining a sample-barcoded 5' primer with a J-beta primer mix, a second PCR ran for about 7 to 12 cycles. TCRdb analysed the 5' RACE reads with MiXCR anew, one entry per CDR3 protein. The repertoire holds fewer than 750,000 distinct CDR3 sequences, with around 52% as singletons. Material for sequencing was blood. These receptors were collected from an elderly woman in good health.

The rearrangement joins TRBV12-3 or TRBV12-4 to TRBJ2-7; D remains ambiguous. The CDR3 is made up of 12 amino acids. V was trimmed by 6 bases and J by 5 bases, leaving 11 bases between them. The CDR3 region is CASSGRANEQYF. DNA of the CDR3: TGTGCCAGCAGCGGCCGGGCGAACGAGCAGTACTTC.

This clonotype was recorded at least ten times. The chain recombines TRBV5-1 with TRBJ2-1, with 9 bases fitting TRBD1. Germline V lookup: CDR1 SGHRS, CDR2 YFSETQ. The CDR3 extends over 17 amino acids. J lost 4 bases, V lost 2 bases, and 10 bases had no gene match. Written as DNA, the CDR3 is TGCGCCAGCAGCTTCAGGACAGGGGCCCTAACATACAATGAGCAGTTCTTC. It is translated as CASSFRTGALTYNEQFF. The complete variable domain, with remaining parts taken from reference TRBV5-1 and TRBJ2-1, reads KAGVTQTPRYLIKTRGQQVTLSCSPISGHRSVSWYQQTPGQGLQFLFEYFSETQRNKGNFPGRFSGRQFSNSRSEMNVSTLELGDSALYLCASSFRTGALTYNEQFFGPGTRLTVL.

This chain joins TRBV25-1 and TRBJ2-7, with TRBD1 matching 10 bases. In germline, CDR1 is MGHDK, CDR2 SYGVNS. This CDR3 comprises 16 residues. The V gene end was trimmed by 10 bases and the J gene end by 7 bases; junction bases not matched to a gene: 19. The CDR3 here is CATESLWGQGYNEQYF. Here the CDR3 DNA reads TGTGCCACAGAATCGCTTTGGGGACAGGGGTACAATGAGCAGTACTTC.